One T cell receptor beta chain is described in this entry. Its antigen is undetermined. The source of the sample is a study of blood T cell dynamics during melanoma immunotherapy. Across the whole study: Metastatic melanoma patients received first-line pembrolizumab or nivolumab plus ipilimumab.

The CDR3 consists of 11 residues. General study findings and limits: PBMC repertoires of eventual disease-control patients split at W3 into clonality or diversity gains.

Sequenced by immunoSEQ multiplex PCR; TCRdb stores in-frame clones only, minus some. The table includes fewer than 12,000 clones, 87% detected once. Time point here: week 3, after first cycle of checkpoint inhibitor. Prior systemic cancer therapy, immunosuppressant use and other active malignancies excluded patients. The material sequenced was blood, taken from a patient treated with checkpoint blockade. This TCR was sampled from a human donor with melanoma. V usage is TRBV21-1 and J usage is TRBJ2-5. TRBV21-1 is a pseudogene segment. The CDR3 region has the DNA TGTGCCAGCAGCAAAGTTGAGACCCAGTACTTC. It codes for CASSKVETQYF.